This T cell receptor (beta chain) came from a study of T cell repertoires in cytomegalovirus infection. With V trimmed by 1 base and J by 3 bases, 12 bases remained unmatched. The length of the CDR3 is 18 residues. Per germline, CDR1 LGHNT and CDR2 FRNRAP. Each CDR3 protein gets one entry after TCRdb re-called the reads with MiXCR. The data show some 940,000 distinct CDR3 sequences, with around 31% seen just once and more than 12% held by the top ten. This clonotype has just a few counts. The target antigen is unknown. Material: cultured CD8+ T cells from PBMCs, obtained from culture after CMV antigen stimulation. This receptor was taken from a human donor in good health (CMV status not recorded). Some clones in this sample may be carry-over from other donors' samples. The rearrangement joins TRBV12-5 to TRBJ2-1; 7 nucleotides line up with TRBD2. Here the CDR3 DNA reads TGTGCTAGTGGTTTGGGGCTAGCGGACGTTACCGACTACAATGAGCAGTTCTTC. Its translation is CASGLGLADVTDYNEQFF.